A selection of T cell receptor beta chains follows, all from one sample in a study of CD8+ T cells in alopecia areata. Clones were read by immunoSEQ multiplex PCR, and TCRdb kept only the in-frame ones, dropping some. The top ten hold more than 5.5% of the sample, which has approximately 130,000 clones, roughly 55% seen once. This specimen was CD4+ T cells sorted from blood, taken at week 4, from a patient treated with tofacitinib. The source of these receptors is a human donor with alopecia areata. Both conserved end residues are trimmed from each CDR3. Fields, in order: CDR3 protein, D gene, V gene, J gene. D genes are given only for firm matches.

CDR3 protein: ASSPPFGRDGGTDTQY; D gene: NA; V gene: TRBV18; J gene: TRBJ2-3
CDR3 protein: ATEDRGRATGELF; D gene: TRBD1; V gene: TRBV15; J gene: TRBJ2-2
CDR3 protein: ASSLSAKTASTDTQY; D gene: NA; V gene: TRBV7-7; J gene: TRBJ2-3
CDR3 protein: ASSPRPGGETQY; D gene: TRBD1; V gene: TRBV7-9; J gene: TRBJ2-5
CDR3 protein: AWSPSLALSYNEQF; D gene: NA; V gene: TRBV30; J gene: TRBJ2-1
CDR3 protein: ASSLAGGSGTQY; D gene: TRBD2; V gene: TRBV27; J gene: TRBJ2-5
CDR3 protein: ASSLDLFGDGYT; D gene: NA; V gene: TRBV5-1; J gene: TRBJ1-2
CDR3 protein: ASSLMSEGNEQF; D gene: NA; V gene: TRBV5-1; J gene: TRBJ2-1
CDR3 protein: ASSPRGQGETQY; D gene: NA; V gene: TRBV5-1; J gene: TRBJ2-5
CDR3 protein: SVEQGGGTQY; D gene: NA; V gene: TRBV29-1; J gene: TRBJ2-5